Sequencing of this T cell receptor (beta chain) was carried out in a study of Ad26.COV2.S vaccination and SARS-CoV-2 variants. Study details: Each vaccinee took Ad26.COV2.S intramuscularly, once or twice 56 days apart.

Using immunoSEQ multiplex PCR, the repertoire was profiled, and TCRdb retains in-frame clones only, with some absent. The repertoire holds hundreds of thousands of clones, with around 90% as singletons. CDR3 length: 13 residues. Trimming pared 4 bases from V and 7 bases from J, leaving 13 bases between. Germline lookup yields CDR1 LGHNA and CDR2 YSLEER. Regarding treatment: about 20 received Ad26.COV2.S at low or high dose, single or two shots; 5 received placebo; per-sample allocation not given. Sampling was done on day 63 after the first vaccine or placebo injection. This receptor was obtained from a person aged 18 to 65 who received the Ad26.COV2.S COVID-19 vaccine or a placebo. The chain couples TRBV4-3 to TRBJ2-5; D unclear. Material: peripheral blood, obtained in a trial of Ad26.COV2.S vaccine versus placebo. The CDR3: CASSPEPTGTQYF. The CDR3 coding sequence is TGCGCCAGCAGCCCGGAACCCACGGGGACCCAGTACTTC.